The next 14 T cell receptor beta chains were all read from a single sample in a study of post-analysis software for immune sequencing data. Which antigens these TCRs recognize remains unknown. Study-wide results and caveats: There were a few TRBV segments more frequent in patients than controls, and TRBV5-6, TRBV5-1 and TRBV20-1 were among them.

Incorporated into the TCR beta cDNA libraries were unique molecular identifiers, which served to reduce PCR and sequencing biases. TCRdb called the PCR reads again in MiXCR, with one record for every CDR3 protein. The table includes roughly 800,000 distinct CDR3 sequences, approximately 57% detected once. The sample consisted of blood. Every receptor here comes from a girl aged 5 to 17 with multiple sclerosis.

The chain is built from TRBV27 and TRBJ1-6; D is unresolved. The ends were cut back, 3 bases at V and 8 bases at J, with 8 bases in the middle. CDR3 length: 13 amino acids. The germline V gene encodes CDR1 MNHEY and CDR2 SMNVEV (reference sequence). CDR3 sequence: CASSFRTDSPLHF. The CDR3 DNA follows: TGTGCCAGCAGTTTCCGGACGGATTCACCCCTCCACTTT.

This clonotype appeared many times. J is TRBJ2-1 and V is TRBV20-1, with TRBD2 matching 11 bases. J gave up 15 bases and V 6 bases, and 16 bases lay outside the gene matches. Germline CDR1 is DFQATT and CDR2 is SNEGSKA (reference sequence). This CDR3 spans 14 amino acids. CDR3 amino acids: CSAKGVLAGGLGFF. CDR3 coding DNA: TGCAGTGCCAAGGGGGTCTTAGCGGGGGGGCTGGGGTTCTTC.

The chain employs TRBV6-6 and TRBJ2-4; D is unresolved. Trimming stripped 5 bases from V and 3 bases from J, with 8 bases between. CDR3 size: 13 residues. From germline, CDR1 is MNHNY and CDR2 SVGAGI (reference sequence). Here the CDR3 reads CASSIVGKNIQYF. DNA for the CDR3: TGTGCCAGCAGTATAGTTGGCAAAAACATTCAGTACTTC.

This clonotype has a single count. The genes are TRBV12-3 or TRBV12-4 and TRBJ2-3; D might be TRBD2 (5 bases). Deletions cut 4 bases from V and 4 bases from J, with 12 bases between. The CDR3 runs to 14 residues. The DNA of the CDR3 is TGTGCCAGCAGTTACACTAGGGAAGCAGATACGCAGTATTTT. Its translation: CASSYTREADTQYF.

Turning to this clonotype: At one end, the junction sequence differs from germline, possibly due to a read error. V and J are TRBV13 and TRBJ2-1; D assignment may be TRBD1 or TRBD2 (5 bases each). CDR1 PRHDT and CDR2 FYEKMQ come from the germline V gene (reference sequence). The CDR3 extends over 14 amino acids. The CDR3 loop reads CTSSLRGRGNEQFF. The DNA of the CDR3 is TGTACCAGCAGCTTAAGGGGCCGGGGCAATGAGCAGTTCTTC.

This rearrangement joins TRBV14 to TRBJ1-2; the match to TRBD1 covers 9 bases. CDR3 length: 12 amino acids. Trimming removed 3 bases from V and 12 bases from J; junction bases left unmatched: 5. Per germline, CDR1 SGHDN and CDR2 FVKESK. CDR3 loop: CASSHLQGANTF. The CDR3 nucleotides are TGTGCCAGCAGCCACCTACAGGGGGCCAACACCTTC.

The chain carries TRBV19 and TRBJ2-1; D is unresolved. Germline-derived CDR1 and CDR2 are LNHDA and SQIVND (reference sequence). The V end was cut by 5 bases, the J end by 10 bases, with 15 bases between. There are 13 residues in the CDR3. The CDR3 DNA follows: TGTGCCAGTAGTTCCAGGAGTGCCAAGGAGCAGTTCTTC. Its protein product is CASSSRSAKEQFF.

This clonotype was counted between two and nine times. The J gene is TRBJ2-7, the V gene TRBV7-2; D possibly corresponds to TRBD1 (5 bases). The CDR3 contains 14 residues. V was cut by 5 bases and J by 2 bases, with 13 bases left in between. Germline CDR1 is SGHTA and CDR2 is FQGNSA. CDR3 DNA: TGTGCCAGCAGCCCATTGACAGCTACCTACGAGCAGTACTTC. Translating it yields CASSPLTATYEQYF.

The J gene is TRBJ1-2, the V gene TRBV20-1; 12 bases fit TRBD1. V was clipped by 1 base and J by 6 bases; unmatched bases: 9. Germline CDR1 is DFQATT and CDR2 is SNEGSKA (reference sequence). The CDR3 has 16 amino acids. The CDR3 here is CSARAAPGQGAHGYTF. The CDR3 nucleotides are TGCAGTGCTAGAGCCGCCCCGGGACAGGGGGCTCATGGCTACACCTTC.

This clonotype was observed a few times. The chain combines TRBV7-2 with TRBJ1-5, with D possibly TRBD1 on 5 matching bases. Germline V gene data show CDR1 as SGHTA and CDR2 as FQGNSA. The CDR3 has 17 residues. The ends were cut back, 5 bases at V and 0 bases at J, with 17 bases in the middle. CDR3 region: CASSPRGSLYSNQPQHF. CDR3 coding DNA: TGTGCCAGCAGCCCTCGGGGGTCCCTCTATAGCAATCAGCCCCAGCATTTT.

The sample holds a few counts of this clonotype. This chain uses TRBV6-5 with TRBJ2-4, with D unclear. The CDR3 has 19 residues. Trimming stripped 2 bases from V and 1 base from J, with 21 bases between. The germline gives CDR1 MNHEY, CDR2 SVGAGI. As DNA, the CDR3 is TGTGCCAGCAGTTACGGCCCATCGGATCCCAACTGGGCCAAAAACATTCAGTACTTC. It translates to CASSYGPSDPNWAKNIQYF.

This clonotype turned up a few times. The chain couples TRBV7-9 to TRBJ2-7; D is unclear. Between the trimmed V and J ends, which lost 5 bases and 5 bases, there was a span of 13 bases. Per germline, CDR1 SEHNR and CDR2 FQNEAQ (reference sequence). This CDR3 has 13 amino acids. The CDR3 sequence: CASSNGLGNEQYF. CDR3 nucleotide sequence: TGTGCCAGCAGCAACGGCCTAGGGAACGAGCAGTACTTC.

Regarding this clonotype: One end of the junction is discordant with germline, which a read error may explain. The chain combines TRBV5-1 with TRBJ2-4; either TRBD1 or TRBD2 may supply D (5 bases each). The DNA end favors TRBJ2-5, so the J call may be wrong. This CDR3 has 17 residues. Germline V lookup: CDR1 SGHRS, CDR2 YFSETQ. The CDR3 bases are TGCACCAGCAGCTTGGCGGCAATGAGTCAGGGAGCCGAGACCCAGTACTTC. It specifies CTSSLAAMSQGAETQYF.

J is TRBJ2-1 and V is TRBV20-1; the match to TRBD2 covers 8 bases. V lost 6 bases to trimming and J lost 5 bases; unmatched junction nucleotides: 15. CDR3 length: 16 amino acids. Germline CDR1 is DFQATT and CDR2 is SNEGSKA (reference sequence). The CDR3 reads CSAPESGRGGDNEQFF. The CDR3 coding sequence is TGCAGTGCACCGGAAAGCGGGAGAGGGGGGGACAATGAGCAGTTCTTC.